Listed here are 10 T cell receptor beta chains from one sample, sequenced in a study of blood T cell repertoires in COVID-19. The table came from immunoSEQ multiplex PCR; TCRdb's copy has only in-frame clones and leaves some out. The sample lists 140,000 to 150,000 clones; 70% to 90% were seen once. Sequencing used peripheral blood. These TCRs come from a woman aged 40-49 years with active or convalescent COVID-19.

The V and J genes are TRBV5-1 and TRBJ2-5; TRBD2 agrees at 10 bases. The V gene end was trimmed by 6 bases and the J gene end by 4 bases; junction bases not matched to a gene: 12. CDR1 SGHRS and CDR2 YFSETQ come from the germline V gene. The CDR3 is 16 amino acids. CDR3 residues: CASTISSGSGVETQYF. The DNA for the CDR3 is TGCGCCAGCACCATATCTAGCGGGAGCGGCGTAGAGACCCAGTACTTC.

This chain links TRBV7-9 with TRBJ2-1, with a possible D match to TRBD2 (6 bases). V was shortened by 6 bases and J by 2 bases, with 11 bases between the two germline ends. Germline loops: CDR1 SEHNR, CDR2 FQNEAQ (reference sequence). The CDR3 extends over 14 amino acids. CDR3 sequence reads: CASSSRGTYNEQFF. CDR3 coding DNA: TGTGCCAGCAGTTCGCGGGGAACCTACAATGAGCAGTTCTTC.

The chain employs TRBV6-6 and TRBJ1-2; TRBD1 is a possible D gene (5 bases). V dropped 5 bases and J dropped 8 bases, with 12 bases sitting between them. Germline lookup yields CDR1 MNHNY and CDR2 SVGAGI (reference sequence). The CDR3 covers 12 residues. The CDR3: CASSKQEKGYTF. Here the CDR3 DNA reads TGTGCCAGCAGTAAACAGGAAAAAGGCTACACCTTC.

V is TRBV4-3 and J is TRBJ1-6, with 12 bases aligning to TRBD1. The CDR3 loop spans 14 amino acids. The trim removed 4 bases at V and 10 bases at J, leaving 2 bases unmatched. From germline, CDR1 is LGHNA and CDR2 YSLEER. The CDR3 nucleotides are TGCGCCAGCAGCCGGGACAGGGGGCTGTCACCCCTCCACTTT. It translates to CASSRDRGLSPLHF.

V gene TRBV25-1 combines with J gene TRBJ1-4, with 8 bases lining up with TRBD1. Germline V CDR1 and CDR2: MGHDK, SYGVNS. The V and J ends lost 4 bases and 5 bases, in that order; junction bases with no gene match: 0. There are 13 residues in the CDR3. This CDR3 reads CASSGQGNEKLFF. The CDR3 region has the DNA TGTGCCAGCAGTGGACAGGGGAATGAAAAACTGTTTTTT.

The CDR3 here is CASSPRQGTLLMAEAFF. The DNA for the CDR3 is TGTGCCAGCAGTCCCCGACAGGGAACCCTCCTGATGGCTGAAGCTTTCTTT. This chain uses TRBV9 with TRBJ1-1; 7 nucleotides match TRBD1. The CDR3 contains 17 residues. Germline CDR1 reads SGDLS; CDR2 reads YYNGEE. Trimming removed 5 bases from V and 6 bases from J; junction bases left unmatched: 19.

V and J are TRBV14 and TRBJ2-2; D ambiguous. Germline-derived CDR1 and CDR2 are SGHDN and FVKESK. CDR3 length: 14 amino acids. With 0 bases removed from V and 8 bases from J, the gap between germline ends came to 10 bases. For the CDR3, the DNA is TGTGCCAGCAGCCAAGACCGCGTAGTTGGGGAGCTGTTTTTT. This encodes CASSQDRVVGELFF.

The chain's CDR3 is CASSQDLAGQIYGYTF. The CDR3 DNA sequence: TGTGCCAGCAGCCAAGATTTGGCCGGACAGATCTATGGCTACACCTTC. This chain joins TRBV14 and TRBJ1-2; possibly TRBD1 for D (6 bases). CDR3 length: 16 amino acids. CDR1 is SGHDN, CDR2 FVKESK, per germline. Trimming removed 0 bases from V and 4 bases from J, with 15 bases in between.

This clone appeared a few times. CDR3 nucleotides: TGTGCCAGCAGCCCGTTCGGAGGGATCGGCACTGAAGCTTTCTTT. It codes for CASSPFGGIGTEAFF. The J gene is TRBJ1-1, the V gene TRBV5-4; the D is unclear. The CDR3 has 15 amino acids. CDR1 is SGHNT and CDR2 is YYREEE in the germline V gene (reference sequence). Trimming took 4 bases from V and 4 from J, leaving 17 bases between them. Looking up the rest from reference TRBV5-4 and TRBJ1-1 gives the full variable domain: ETGVTQSPTHLIKTRGQQVTLRCSSQSGHNTVSWYQQALGQGPQFIFQYYREEENGRGNFPPRFSGLQFPNYSSELNVNALELDDSALYLCASSPFGGIGTEAFFGQGTRLTVV.

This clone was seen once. CDR3 nucleotides: TGTGCCAGCAGCTTAGGGGATACGACAGGGGTAAAACAGCCCCAGCATTTT. Residues: CASSLGDTTGVKQPQHF. This rearrangement joins TRBV7-2 to TRBJ1-5; 8 bases fit TRBD1. The germline V gene encodes CDR1 SGHTA and CDR2 FQGNSA. Trimming at V came to 1 base and at J to 7 bases, leaving 12 bases not matched to a gene. This CDR3 contains 17 residues.